Detailed here is one TCR beta chain. This sample was taken from a study of human T cells and chemical hapten exposure. Germline loops: CDR1 MNHEY, CDR2 SVGAGI. The CDR3 length is 14 residues. Trimming took 8 bases from V and 5 from J, leaving 18 bases between them. Time point given: patch test 3, about 24 weeks after DPC sensitization. Treatment described: therapeutic diphenylcyclopropenone sensitization with weekly scalp DPC. TCRdb passed the RACE reads through MiXCR, listing each CDR3 protein once. The repertoire holds some 170,000 distinct CDR3 sequences, around a quarter seen once, with around 2.3% in the top ten.

The sequence was collected from a woman under 30 with alopecia areata. Some clones in this sample may be carry-over from other donors' samples. Here the sequenced sample was whole blood, taken in connection with sensitization to the hapten diphenylcyclopropenone (DPC). The rearrangement joins TRBV6-5 to TRBJ2-5, with D perhaps TRBD2 (6 bases). CDR3 sequence reads: CASRFPGGGETQYF. The DNA for the CDR3 is TGTGCCAGCCGATTCCCCGGGGGAGGTGAGACCCAGTACTTC.